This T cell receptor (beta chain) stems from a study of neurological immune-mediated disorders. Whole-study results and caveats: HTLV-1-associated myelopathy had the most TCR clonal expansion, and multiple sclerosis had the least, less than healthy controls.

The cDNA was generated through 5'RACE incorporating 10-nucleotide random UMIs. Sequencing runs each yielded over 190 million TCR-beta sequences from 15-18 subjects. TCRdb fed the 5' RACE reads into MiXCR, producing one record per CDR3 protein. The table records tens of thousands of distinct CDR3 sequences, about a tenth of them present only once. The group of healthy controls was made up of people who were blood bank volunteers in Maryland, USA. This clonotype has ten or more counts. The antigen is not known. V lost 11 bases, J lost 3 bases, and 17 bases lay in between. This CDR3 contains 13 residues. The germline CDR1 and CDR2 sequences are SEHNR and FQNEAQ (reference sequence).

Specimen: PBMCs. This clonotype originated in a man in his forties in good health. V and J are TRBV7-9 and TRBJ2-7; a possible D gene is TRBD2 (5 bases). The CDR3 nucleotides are TGTGCCGTCACCGGGGAAGTTCACTACGAGCAGTACTTC. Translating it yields CAVTGEVHYEQYF.